The clone carrying this TCR beta chain has a single count. Antigen specificity is unknown. CDR3 length: 14 amino acids. Trimming took 2 bases from V and 6 from J, leaving 11 bases between them. Germline CDR1 reads SGHTA; CDR2 reads FQGNSA. This sample was taken from a study of Ad26.COV2.S vaccination and SARS-CoV-2 variants. Sequencing was performed with immunoSEQ multiplex PCR; in TCRdb, only in-frame clones are kept and a portion is missing. The sample contains about 680,000 clones, around 90% of which appear only once. Points from the study as a whole: Those who received the vaccine showed greater spike-specific TCR breadth than those given placebo. Following vaccination, spike-specific CD8+ and CD4+ T cell responses reportedly exhibited substantial breadth.

As to treatment: 15 to 20 received Ad26.COV2.S at low or high dose, single or two shots; 5 received placebo; per-sample allocation not given. Samples analyzed were those drawn on day 63 after the first vaccine or placebo injection. This sequence was found in a person between 18 and 60 years old who received the Ad26.COV2.S COVID-19 vaccine or a placebo. The chain joins TRBV7-2 to TRBJ2-1, with D unclear. The specimen comprised peripheral blood, sampled in a trial of Ad26.COV2.S vaccine versus placebo. CDR3 nucleotide sequence: TGTGCCAGCAGCTTATGGGCGAATGGCAATGAGCAGTTCTTC. Residues: CASSLWANGNEQFF.